The clone carrying this T cell receptor (beta chain) was observed a handful of times. cDNA reverse transcribed from extracted RNA served as the sequencing template. This table comes from immunoSEQ multiplex PCR, and its TCRdb copy is limited to in-frame clones, with some not included. Among some 110,000 clones listed, about 60% were seen once. The germline V gene encodes CDR1 MNHEY and CDR2 SMNVEV (reference sequence). The CDR3 runs 15 residues. V lost 6 bases and J lost 7, with 16 bases in between. These data belong to a study of CD8+ T cells in alopecia areata. The sample taken for sequencing was CD4+ T cells sorted from blood. The chain links TRBV27 to TRBJ1-6; perhaps TRBD1 as D (5 bases). The receptor comes from a human donor in good health. CDR3 nucleotide sequence: TGTGCCAGCAGCTGGTCGGGACGAAACAATTCACCCCTCCACTTT. Translated: CASSWSGRNNSPLHF.